Presented here are 7 T cell receptor beta chains from one specimen sequenced in a study of vaccination effects on CD4 cells after COVID-19. For these receptors, no antigen is known. CD4+ T cells specific for antigen were expanded with viral peptide pools by the ViraFEST assay before sequencing. At the end of 10 days of culture, CD4+ T cells were isolated. Only in-frame clones appear in the TCRdb table, and some are missing; sequencing was by immunoSEQ multiplex PCR. This table has more than 50,000 clones, roughly 76% appearing once. This specimen was CD4+ T cells from PBMCs cultured with HCoV-229E spike peptides, taken before COVID-19 vaccination. The receptors were gathered from a human donor who received a COVID-19 vaccine.

The genes are TRBV6-6 and TRBJ2-2, with unresolved D. CDR3 length: 13 residues. The V and J ends lost 4 bases and 5 bases respectively, with 8 bases between them. CDR1 and CDR2 from the germline V gene are MNHNY and SVGAGI (reference sequence). For the CDR3, the DNA is TGTGCCAGCAGTTCCCAACTAACCGGGGAGCTGTTTTTT. Translating it yields CASSSQLTGELFF.

This chain uses TRBV25-1 with TRBJ2-2; D not resolved. Germline lookup yields CDR1 MGHDK and CDR2 SYGVNS. This CDR3 is 14 amino acids long. V was trimmed by 6 bases and J by 4 bases, leaving 12 bases between them. CDR3 sequence: CASSGGLGTGELFF. The CDR3 DNA is TGTGCCAGCAGCGGCGGTTTGGGCACCGGGGAGCTGTTTTTT.

The V call is TRBV19, the J call TRBJ1-5; weak D call: TRBD1 (6 bases). Germline CDR1 is LNHDA and CDR2 is SQIVND (reference sequence). The CDR3 is 18 amino acids. Trimming removed 6 bases at V and 0 bases at J, with 21 bases between. As DNA, the CDR3 is TGTGCCAGTAGCCGCCAGGGGTTGGGCTTGGATAGCAATCAGCCCCAGCATTTT. Translated: CASSRQGLGLDSNQPQHF.

This sequence joins TRBV24-1 and TRBJ2-1, with D possibly TRBD1 on 6 matching bases. Germline CDR1 and CDR2: KGHDR and SFDVKD. The V gene lost 6 bases and the J gene lost 1 base, with 9 bases spanning the gap. This CDR3 has 14 residues. The CDR3 region is CATSRGGSYNEQFF. The CDR3 region has the DNA TGTGCCACCAGTAGAGGGGGTTCCTACAATGAGCAGTTCTTC.

The rearrangement joins TRBV19 to TRBJ2-7; D remains unclear. This CDR3 has 14 residues. Deletions cut 3 bases from V and 2 bases from J, with 11 bases between. In germline, CDR1 is LNHDA, CDR2 SQIVND (reference sequence). The CDR3 is CASSIALAAYEQYV. CDR3 bases: TGTGCCAGTAGTATTGCGCTGGCAGCCTACGAGCAGTACGTC.

The V gene is TRBV19, the J gene TRBJ1-1, with no clear D. Germline CDR1 and CDR2: LNHDA and SQIVND (reference sequence). This CDR3 comprises 16 residues. V was pared by 4 bases and J by 2 bases, with 17 bases between. DNA of the CDR3: TGTGCCAGTAGTAAGCTGGGAGTGGGTTTTAACACTGAAGCTTTCTTT. It specifies CASSKLGVGFNTEAFF.

The chain recombines TRBV4-2 with TRBJ1-3; 7 nucleotides align to TRBD1. The J segment lost 3 bases and the V segment lost 1 base, leaving 9 bases of the junction unmatched. From germline, CDR1 is LGHNA and CDR2 YNFKEQ. The CDR3 runs to 17 residues. CDR3 region: CASSQGSIGGYGNTIYF. CDR3 bases: TGTGCCAGCAGCCAAGGTAGTATAGGGGGCTATGGAAACACCATATATTTT.